The next 30 T cell receptor beta chains were all read from a single sample in a study of CD4+ T cells in melanoma. Profiled with immunoSEQ multiplex PCR; TCRdb holds only in-frame clones, not every one. Of fewer than 5,000 clones in the sample, about 61% are singletons; the top ten hold 25% to 35%. Sequencing input: cells from a culture (not recorded whether cultured in vitro). The receptors originated from a human donor with melanoma.

By proportion, this clone is medium-sized. V and J are TRBV29-1 and TRBJ1-1; D ambiguous. V shed 7 bases and J shed 4 bases, with 10 bases lying between them. The CDR3 has 11 amino acids. Germline V gives CDR1 SQVTM, CDR2 ANQGSEA. The CDR3 region is CSADVVTEAFF. As DNA, the CDR3 is TGCAGCGCTGACGTAGTCACTGAAGCTTTCTTT.

The J gene is TRBJ2-3, the V gene TRBV5-1, with 12 bases fitting TRBD1. The CDR3 consists of 17 residues. The germline CDR1 and CDR2 sequences are SGHRS and YFSETQ. Trimming cost V 1 base and J 6 bases; bases outside gene matches: 9. The CDR3 DNA follows: TGCGCCAGCAGCTTGACCCCTCCGGGACAGGGGGCGGATACGCAGTATTTT. It is translated as CASSLTPPGQGADTQYF. The full variable domain, in which reference TRBV5-1 and TRBJ2-3 provide the parts outside the CDR3, is KAGVTQTPRYLIKTRGQQVTLSCSPISGHRSVSWYQQTPGQGLQFLFEYFSETQRNKGNFPGRFSGRQFSNSRSEMNVSTLELGDSALYLCASSLTPPGQGADTQYFGPGTRLTVL.

The rearrangement joins TRBV4-2 to TRBJ2-5; 8 bases align to TRBD2. With 1 base clipped from V and 4 bases from J, the junction kept 5 bases outside the gene matches. Germline assignment: CDR1 LGHNA and CDR2 YNFKEQ. This CDR3 is 15 amino acids long. CDR3 in amino acids: CASSQAAGVGETQYF. CDR3 coding DNA: TGTGCCAGCAGCCAAGCAGCGGGGGTGGGAGAGACCCAGTACTTC.

This clone was seen only a few times. The chain combines TRBV6-2 or TRBV6-3 with TRBJ2-2, with D tentatively TRBD2 (5 bases). The germline V gene encodes CDR1 MNHEY and CDR2 SVGEGT. V dropped 0 bases and J dropped 1 base, with 12 bases sitting between them. This CDR3 has 17 residues. The CDR3 region is CASSYSSGVVNTGELFF. The CDR3 DNA follows: TGTGCCAGCAGTTACTCATCCGGGGTCGTGAACACCGGGGAGCTGTTTTTT.

The chain joins TRBV4-2 to TRBJ2-1; D may be TRBD1 (6 bases). Germline values: CDR1 LGHNA, CDR2 YNFKEQ. V was clipped by 1 base and J by 4 bases, with 14 bases between them. The CDR3 totals 16 residues. This CDR3 is CASSQVDSPKYNEQFF. In DNA form, the CDR3 reads TGTGCCAGCAGCCAAGTGGACAGCCCGAAATACAATGAGCAGTTCTTC.

The chain couples TRBV29-1 to TRBJ1-2; D possibly corresponds to TRBD1 (6 bases). V lost 5 bases to trimming and J lost 8 bases, with 15 bases between them. CDR3 length: 12 amino acids. Germline assignment: CDR1 SQVTM and CDR2 ANQGSEA. CDR3 nucleotides: TGCAGCGTTAGGGGGACGGGCGGGGGCTACACCTTC. Encoded protein: CSVRGTGGGYTF.

The chain carries TRBV4-3 and TRBJ1-2; D uncertain. Germline assignment: CDR1 LGHNA and CDR2 YSLEER. The CDR3 consists of 15 residues. The V and J ends lost 1 base and 5 bases respectively, with 14 bases between them. The CDR3, as DNA: TGCGCCAGCAGCCAAGTGGAATGGGGAAGTTATGGCTACACCTTC. This encodes CASSQVEWGSYGYTF.

The chain employs TRBV19 and TRBJ2-5; the D gene is possibly TRBD1 (6 bases). This CDR3 region has 16 residues. With 5 bases removed from V and 2 bases from J, the gap between germline ends came to 18 bases. Germline CDR1 is LNHDA and CDR2 is SQIVND (reference sequence). CDR3 sequence (DNA): TGTGCCAGTAGTGAAACAGGGAGAGGTCTACAAGAGACCCAGTACTTC. Its protein is CASSETGRGLQETQYF.

This clone was observed a handful of times. This chain links TRBV13 with TRBJ1-3; TRBD1 matches at 7 bases. The CDR3 has 17 residues. From germline, CDR1 is PRHDT and CDR2 FYEKMQ (reference sequence). J was trimmed by 0 bases and V by 5 bases; bases with no gene match: 10. The CDR3 coding sequence is TGTGCCAGCAGCACCTCATGGGACAGCCTCTCTGGAAACACCATATATTTT. It yields the protein CASSTSWDSLSGNTIYF.

The chain couples TRBV9 to TRBJ2-7; D may correspond to TRBD1 or TRBD2 (5 bases each). Germline CDR1 reads SGDLS; CDR2 reads YYNGEE. The CDR3 has 12 residues. V was trimmed by 4 bases and J by 7 bases, leaving 12 bases between them. In nucleotides, the CDR3 is TGTGCCAGCAGCCCGGGACCGAGGGAGCAGTACTTC. The encoded protein is CASSPGPREQYF.

This clone counts as medium-sized. J is TRBJ1-1 and V is TRBV19, with D uncertain. Germline V lookup: CDR1 LNHDA, CDR2 SQIVND (reference sequence). Trimming shortened V by 5 bases and J by 0 bases, and 10 bases separated the two germline ends. The CDR3 has 14 residues. CDR3 loop: CASSPAGLNTEAFF. In DNA, the CDR3 is TGTGCCAGTAGTCCAGCGGGCCTGAACACTGAAGCTTTCTTT.

The chain employs TRBV5-1 and TRBJ1-2, with 10 bases that match TRBD1. The V and J ends lost 0 bases and 3 bases, in that order; junction bases with no gene match: 5. The CDR3 has 16 residues. In germline, CDR1 is SGHRS, CDR2 YFSETQ. CDR3 nucleotide sequence: TGCGCCAGCAGCTTGGCCTTTGGGACAGGGGACTATGGCTACACCTTC. This encodes CASSLAFGTGDYGYTF.

This chain uses TRBV28 with TRBJ1-4; D perhaps matches TRBD1 (5 bases). CDR3 size: 14 residues. Deletions cut 2 bases from V and 7 bases from J, with 11 bases between. CDR1 and CDR2 (germline): MDHEN, SYDVKM. The CDR3 DNA reads TGTGCCAGCAGTTTAGTTCAGGGCGGTGAAAAACTGTTTTTT. Encoded protein: CASSLVQGGEKLFF.

This clone was observed a few times. The rearrangement joins TRBV5-5 to TRBJ1-5, with D perhaps TRBD1 (6 bases). The CDR3 runs 15 residues. Germline values: CDR1 SGHKS, CDR2 YYEKEE (reference sequence). V was pared by 2 bases and J by 3 bases, with 12 bases between. CDR3 in DNA: TGTGCCAGCAGCTTTGTTCCAGGGGACAATCAGCCCCAGCATTTT. This codes for CASSFVPGDNQPQHF.

The V call is TRBV9, the J call TRBJ1-1; possibly TRBD1 for D (6 bases). V lost 3 bases and J lost 0, with 12 bases in between. Germline CDR1 is SGDLS and CDR2 is YYNGEE. The CDR3 spans 15 residues. The CDR3 reads CASSGGQTLNTEAFF. The CDR3 DNA reads as TGTGCCAGCAGCGGAGGACAGACTTTGAACACTGAAGCTTTCTTT.

V gene TRBV5-4 combines with J gene TRBJ1-2; D is ambiguous. Germline CDR1 reads SGHNT; CDR2 reads YYREEE (reference sequence). V dropped 2 bases and J dropped 2 bases, with 7 bases sitting between them. The CDR3 covers 13 residues. The CDR3 region has the DNA TGTGCCAGCAGCTTAGGAGTAAACTATGGCTACACCTTC. As protein: CASSLGVNYGYTF.

The chain links TRBV3-1 (or the pseudogene TRBV3-2) to TRBJ2-3; perhaps D is TRBD1 or TRBD2 (5 bases each). V was cut by 7 bases and J by 7 bases, with 21 bases left in between. This CDR3 contains 15 residues. Germline lookup yields CDR1 LGHDT and CDR2 YNNKEL (reference sequence). In DNA, the CDR3 is TGTGCCAGCACGCCTCGAGGGGAAATGCTGAATACGCAGTATTTT. Translation: CASTPRGEMLNTQYF.

Relative to its sample, this clone is large (0.1 to 1%). The rearrangement links TRBV18 to TRBJ1-1; 9 bases map to TRBD1. The CDR3 is 13 amino acids. The germline V gene encodes CDR1 KGHSH and CDR2 LQKENI. Losses at the gene ends were 3 bases for V and 4 bases for J; bases not matched to a gene: 0. CDR3 coding DNA: TGTGCCAGCTCACCGGACAGGGGCACTGAAGCTTTCTTT. It encodes CASSPDRGTEAFF.

The chain employs TRBV7-8 and TRBJ2-3; tentatively, D is TRBD1 (6 bases). Trimming left V 1 base short and J 0 bases short, with 8 bases between. The CDR3 consists of 15 residues. Germline assignment: CDR1 SGHVS and CDR2 FQNEAQ. The DNA for the CDR3 is TGTGCCAGCAGCTTAGTAGGGGGTAGCACAGATACGCAGTATTTT. This translates into CASSLVGGSTDTQYF.

CDR3 amino acids: CASTLYGGANYNEQFF. CDR3 coding DNA: TGTGCCAGCACCCTATACGGGGGGGCGAACTACAATGAGCAGTTCTTC. The gene calls are TRBV7-3 and TRBJ2-1; 8 bases are shared with TRBD2. The V gene end was trimmed by 7 bases and the J gene end by 3 bases; junction bases not matched to a gene: 11. Germline assignment: CDR1 SGHTA and CDR2 FQGTGA. The CDR3 is made up of 16 amino acids. Using reference TRBV7-3 and TRBJ2-1 for the parts outside the CDR3, the full variable domain is GAGVSQTPSNKVTEKGKYVELRCDPISGHTALYWYRQSLGQGPEFLIYFQGTGAADDSGLPNDRFFAVRPEGSVSTLKIQRTERGDSAVYLCASTLYGGANYNEQFFGPGTRLTVL.

The gene calls are TRBV6-2 or TRBV6-3 and TRBJ2-7; 9 nucleotides match TRBD2. V gave up 1 base and J gave up 5 bases; unmatched junction bases: 6. The CDR3 runs 15 residues. Germline V CDR1 and CDR2: MNHEY, SVGEGT. The CDR3 coding sequence is TGTGCCAGCAGTTACTTCCTAGCGGGGACCAACGAGCAGTACTTC. Its protein is CASSYFLAGTNEQYF.

The rearrangement joins TRBV3-1 (or the pseudogene TRBV3-2) to TRBJ2-3; tentatively, D is TRBD2 (6 bases). This CDR3 comprises 15 residues. Germline values: CDR1 LGHDT, CDR2 YNNKEL (reference sequence). Trimming removed 0 bases at V and 3 bases at J, with 10 bases between. CDR3 amino acids: CASSQDSGGTDTQYF. Here the CDR3 DNA reads TGTGCCAGCAGCCAAGATTCCGGGGGAACAGATACGCAGTATTTT.

This clone has just one count. The V gene is TRBV7-9, the J gene TRBJ1-1, with D hard to call. V lost 1 base and J lost 4, with 7 bases in between. Germline CDR1 and CDR2: SEHNR and FQNEAQ (reference sequence). The CDR3 spans 13 residues. This chain's CDR3 is CASSLDVGTEAFF. Here the CDR3 DNA reads TGTGCCAGCAGCTTAGATGTAGGCACTGAAGCTTTCTTT.

The rearrangement links TRBV5-1 to TRBJ1-6; 8 bases match TRBD1. The junction had 9 bases not matched to a gene; V was cut back by 9 bases and J by 10 bases. There are 13 residues in the CDR3. Per germline, CDR1 SGHRS and CDR2 YFSETQ. In nucleotides, the CDR3 is TGCGCCACCAGGACAGGGAGTCAATCACCCCTCCACTTT. Its protein is CATRTGSQSPLHF.

V gene TRBV10-1 combines with J gene TRBJ2-1; 7 bases line up with TRBD1. The V gene's germline CDR1 is WNHNN and CDR2 SYGVQD (reference sequence). V gave up 0 bases and J gave up 5 bases; unmatched junction bases: 1. This CDR3 contains 14 residues. CDR3 protein: CASSESTGHNEQFF. The CDR3 DNA reads as TGCGCCAGCAGTGAGTCGACAGGGCACAATGAGCAGTTCTTC.

The V and J genes are TRBV5-1 and TRBJ2-1; 8 nucleotides match TRBD1. The CDR3 covers 14 residues. V was clipped by 0 bases and J by 7 bases; unmatched bases: 3. Germline loops: CDR1 SGHRS, CDR2 YFSETQ. This chain's CDR3 is CASSLGRQGNEQFF. The CDR3 bases are TGCGCCAGCAGCTTGGGGCGACAGGGGAATGAGCAGTTCTTC.

The V gene is TRBV29-1, the J gene TRBJ2-2; TRBD1 agrees at 7 bases. CDR1 and CDR2 from the germline V gene are SQVTM and ANQGSEA. V was pared by 6 bases and J by 7 bases, with 11 bases of the junction left unmatched. CDR3 length: 14 residues. The CDR3 region has the DNA TGCAGCGTGAAGGGGGACAGCGAATTCGGGGAGCTGTTTTTT. It translates to CSVKGDSEFGELFF.

This clone has only a few counts. The chain carries TRBV18 and TRBJ1-3; tentatively, D is TRBD1 (5 bases). CDR1 KGHSH and CDR2 LQKENI come from the germline V gene. V lost 6 bases and J lost 4, with 25 bases in between. The CDR3 loop spans 18 amino acids. As DNA, the CDR3 is TGTGCCAGCTCCCTCCGATGGGAAGGGACTGTGTACGGAAACACCATATATTTT. Its protein product is CASSLRWEGTVYGNTIYF.

CDR3 residues: CASSLEGGSYNEQFF. For the CDR3, the DNA is TGTGCCAGCAGCTTAGAGGGGGGCTCCTACAATGAGCAGTTCTTC. The chain carries TRBV7-9 and TRBJ2-1, with D perhaps given as TRBD1 or TRBD2 (6 bases each). The V gene's germline CDR1 is SEHNR and CDR2 FQNEAQ (reference sequence). The V end was cut by 1 base, the J end by 0 bases, with 7 bases between. The CDR3 length is 15 residues.

This chain links TRBV9 with TRBJ2-3; 8 bases are a match to TRBD2. CDR3 length: 14 amino acids. Trimming took 2 bases from V and 4 from J; bases not matched to a gene: 3. CDR1 SGDLS and CDR2 YYNGEE come from the germline V gene. CDR3 nucleotides: TGTGCCAGCAGCGTGGGCGGGGGGCCAGATACGCAGTATTTT. This sequence encodes CASSVGGGPDTQYF.